Here is one T cell receptor (beta chain) with its context. Its antigen is not identified. Generation of TCR cDNA used 5'RACE template switching (which added a universal primer site and UMIs). TCRdb used MiXCR to reprocess the 5' RACE reads, holding one entry per CDR3 protein. The sample has roughly 250,000 distinct CDR3 sequences, 10% to 15% seen once. The germline gives CDR1 DFQATT, CDR2 SNEGSKA (reference sequence). The CDR3 has 13 amino acids. The ends were cut back, 2 bases at V and 3 bases at J, with 7 bases in the middle. The entry originates in a study of T cells after yellow fever vaccination. Study conclusions and caveats: FACS-sorted repertoires could contain abundant clonotypes contaminating from the bulk population. It was a small share of clonotypes that appeared in both CD4 and CD8 compartments. Reappearance after the booster was seen for most primary-vaccination clones, at 95% to 98% CD4 and more than 80% CD8.

The sequence was collected from a man younger than 40 who received the YFV17D yellow fever vaccine. Sample: CD4+ T cells sorted from PBMCs, taken 45 days after the yellow fever booster vaccination. The V gene is TRBV20-1, the J gene TRBJ2-2; the D is unclear. The CDR3 here is CSARSMDTGELFF. The CDR3 DNA sequence: TGCAGTGCTAGAAGTATGGACACCGGGGAGCTGTTTTTT.